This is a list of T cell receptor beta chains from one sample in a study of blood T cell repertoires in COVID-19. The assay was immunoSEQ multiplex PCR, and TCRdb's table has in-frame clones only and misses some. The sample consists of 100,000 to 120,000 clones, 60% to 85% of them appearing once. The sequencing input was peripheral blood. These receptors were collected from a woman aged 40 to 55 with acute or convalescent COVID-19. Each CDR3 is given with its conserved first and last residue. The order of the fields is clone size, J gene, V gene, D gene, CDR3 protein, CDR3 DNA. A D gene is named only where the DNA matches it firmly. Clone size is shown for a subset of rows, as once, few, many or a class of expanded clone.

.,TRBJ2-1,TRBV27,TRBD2,CASNPGTSGGPRSNEQFF,TGTGCCAGCAACCCGGGGACTAGCGGGGGGCCGAGGAGCAATGAGCAGTTCTTC
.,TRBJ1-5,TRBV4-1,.,CASSQDPPVAGFQPQHF,TGCGCCAGCAGCCAAGATCCCCCGGTGGCAGGGTTTCAGCCCCAGCATTTT
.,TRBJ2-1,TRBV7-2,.,CASSGQYNEQFF,TGTGCCAGCTCCGGACAGTACAATGAGCAGTTCTTC
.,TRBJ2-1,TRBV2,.,CASSRSVLSNEQFF,TGTGCCAGCTCTCGGTCCGTCCTCTCCAATGAGCAGTTCTTC
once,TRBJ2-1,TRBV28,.,CASKTSGNEQFF,TGTGCCAGCAAAACGTCAGGGAATGAGCAGTTCTTC
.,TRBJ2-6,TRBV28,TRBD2,CASRPTGGDSGANVLTF,TGTGCCAGCAGACCCACCGGGGGGGACTCTGGGGCCAACGTCCTGACTTTC
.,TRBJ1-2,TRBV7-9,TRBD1,CASSRGQGANYGYTF,TGTGCCAGCAGCCGAGGACAGGGAGCTAACTATGGCTACACCTTC
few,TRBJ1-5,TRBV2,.,CASTTGDNQPQHF,TGTGCCAGCACGACAGGCGACAATCAGCCCCAGCATTTT
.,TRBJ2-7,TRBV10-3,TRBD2,CAISERGGGESYEQYF,TGTGCCATCAGTGAACGCGGCGGGGGGGAGTCCTACGAGCAGTACTTC
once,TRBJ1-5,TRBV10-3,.,CAISGEDRRVEPQHF,TGTGCCATCAGTGGAGAGGACAGACGGGTAGAGCCCCAGCATTTT
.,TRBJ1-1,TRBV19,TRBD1,CASYPGQGNAEAFF,TGTGCCAGTTACCCGGGACAGGGTAACGCTGAAGCTTTCTTT
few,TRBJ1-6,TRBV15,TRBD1,CATSLRQGSSYNSPLHF,TGTGCCACCAGCCTCCGACAGGGGAGCTCCTATAATTCACCCCTCCACTTT
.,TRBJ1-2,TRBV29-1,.,CSVESGYGYTF,TGCAGCGTTGAATCGGGGTATGGCTACACCTTC
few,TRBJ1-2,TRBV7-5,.,CVRRPPGHTMNKIDGYTF,TGTGTCAGAAGGCCCCCAGGACATACGATGAATAAGATCGATGGCTACACCTTC
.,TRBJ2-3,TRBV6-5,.,CASKSTPSGNTQYF,TGTGCCAGCAAGTCGACTCCTTCCGGGAATACGCAGTATTTT
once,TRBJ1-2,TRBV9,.,CAGVQGVSGYTF,TGTGCCGGCGTACAAGGGGTAAGTGGCTACACCTTC
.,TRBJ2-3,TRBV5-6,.,CASSPILTDTQYF,TGTGCCAGCAGCCCTATACTCACAGATACGCAGTATTTT
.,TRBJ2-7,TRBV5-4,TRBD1,CASSLLGTGISYEQYF,TGTGCCAGCAGCTTGTTGGGGACAGGGATTTCCTACGAGCAGTACTTC
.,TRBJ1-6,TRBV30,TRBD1,CAWSGQGNSPLHF,TGTGCCTGGAGTGGACAGGGAAACTCACCCCTCCACTTT
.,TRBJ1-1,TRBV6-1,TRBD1,CASSVGQGRVVNTEAFF,TGTGCCAGCAGTGTAGGACAGGGAAGGGTTGTGAACACTGAAGCTTTCTTT
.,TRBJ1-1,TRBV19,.,CASIHRGGTEAFF,TGTGCCAGTATTCATAGGGGAGGCACTGAAGCTTTCTTT
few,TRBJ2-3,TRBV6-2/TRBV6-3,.,CASTPPGTDTQYF,TGTGCCAGCACCCCCCCGGGCACAGATACGCAGTATTTT
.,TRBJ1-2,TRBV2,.,CASGRGQAQGYTF,TGTGCCAGCGGGAGGGGTCAGGCTCAGGGCTACACCTTC
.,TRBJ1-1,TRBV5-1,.,CASSLTANTEAFF,TGCGCCAGCAGCTTGACAGCGAACACTGAAGCTTTCTTT
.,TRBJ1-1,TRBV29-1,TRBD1,CSVGGQASVEAFF,TGCAGCGTGGGGGGACAGGCGAGCGTTGAAGCTTTCTTT
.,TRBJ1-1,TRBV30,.,CAWNRKNTEAFF,TGTGCCTGGAACAGAAAGAACACTGAAGCTTTCTTT
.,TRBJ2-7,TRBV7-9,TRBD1,CASSGQGAQEQYF,TGTGCCAGCAGCGGACAGGGGGCGCAAGAGCAGTACTTC
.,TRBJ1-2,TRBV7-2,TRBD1,CASSQGGGYGYTF,TGTGCCAGCAGCCAAGGGGGCGGGTATGGCTACACCTTC
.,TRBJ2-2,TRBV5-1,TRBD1,CASSTGQGSPGELFF,TGCGCCAGCAGCACGGGACAGGGGTCCCCCGGGGAGCTGTTTTTT
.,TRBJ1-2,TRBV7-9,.,CASSLNFRQSYGYTF,TGTGCCAGCAGCTTAAATTTCCGACAGTCATATGGCTACACCTTC
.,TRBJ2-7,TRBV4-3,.,CASSKGLGGYEQYF,TGCGCCAGCAGCAAAGGGCTAGGGGGATACGAGCAGTACTTC
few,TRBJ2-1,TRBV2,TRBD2,CASNLAGAPPRSEQFF,TGTGCCAGCAATTTAGCGGGGGCCCCTCCCCGGTCTGAGCAGTTCTTC
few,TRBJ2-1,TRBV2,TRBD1,CASSAGTGSGNEQFF,TGTGCCAGCAGTGCCGGGACAGGGTCCGGGAATGAGCAGTTCTTC
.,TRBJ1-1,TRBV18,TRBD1,CASSPQGATEAFF,TGTGCCAGCTCCCCTCAGGGGGCGACTGAAGCTTTCTTT
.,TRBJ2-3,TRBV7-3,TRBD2,CASSPSGYRTDTQYF,TGTGCCAGCAGCCCTAGCGGGTACCGCACAGATACGCAGTATTTT
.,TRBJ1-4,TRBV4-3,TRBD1,CASSQGTGPNEKLFF,TGCGCCAGCAGCCAAGGGACAGGGCCTAATGAAAAACTGTTTTTT
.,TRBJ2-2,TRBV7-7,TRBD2,CASSPGGGNTGELFF,TGTGCCAGCAGCCCGGGGGGGGGTAACACCGGGGAGCTGTTTTTT
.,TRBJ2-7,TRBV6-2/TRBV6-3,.,CASSYSGVEQYF,TGTGCCAGCAGTTATTCAGGGGTCGAGCAGTACTTC
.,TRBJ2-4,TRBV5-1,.,CASSLDGSGRAKNIQYF,TGCGCCAGCAGCTTGGATGGTTCAGGGCGGGCCAAAAACATTCAGTACTTC
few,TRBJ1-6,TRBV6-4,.,CASSDRTEGNSPLHF,TGTGCCAGCAGTGACAGGACAGAGGGTAATTCACCCCTCCACTTT
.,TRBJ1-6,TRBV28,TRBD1,CASSENWDRAKSPLHF,TGTGCCAGCAGTGAAAATTGGGACAGGGCGAAATCACCCCTCCACTTT
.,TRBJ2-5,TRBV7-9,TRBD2,CASSEGTIGIGETQYF,TGTGCCAGCAGCGAGGGGACTATCGGGATAGGGGAGACCCAGTACTTC